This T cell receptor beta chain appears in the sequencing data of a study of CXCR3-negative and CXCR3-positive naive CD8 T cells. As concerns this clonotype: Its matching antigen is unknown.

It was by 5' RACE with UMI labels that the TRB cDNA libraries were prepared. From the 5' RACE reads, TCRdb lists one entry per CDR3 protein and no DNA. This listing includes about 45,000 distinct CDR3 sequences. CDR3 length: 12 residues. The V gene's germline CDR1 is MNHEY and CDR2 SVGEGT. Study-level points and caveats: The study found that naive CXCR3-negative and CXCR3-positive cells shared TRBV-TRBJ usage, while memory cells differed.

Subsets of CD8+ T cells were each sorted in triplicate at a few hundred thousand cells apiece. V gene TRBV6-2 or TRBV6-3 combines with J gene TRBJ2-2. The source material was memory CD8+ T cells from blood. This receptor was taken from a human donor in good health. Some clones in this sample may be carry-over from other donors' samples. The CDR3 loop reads CASSEFGGELFF.